This T cell receptor beta chain was captured in a study of cytomegalovirus exposure and HLA in healthy donors. This clone was counted only a few times. The antigen is undetermined. The study, taken as a whole, reports: Later analysis associated a missense DCLRE1C variant with TCR beta V- and J-gene trimming.

The PCR made use of 60 Vbeta and 13 Jbeta primers. Here immunoSEQ multiplex PCR was the method, and the copy in TCRdb shows in-frame clones only, minus some. The data hold about 82,000 clones, with about 66% observed a single time. The V and J ends lost 1 base and 1 base, in that order; junction bases with no gene match: 9. In germline, CDR1 is SGHDT, CDR2 YYEEEE. The length of the CDR3 is 17 residues. This chain joins TRBV5-6 and TRBJ2-3; TRBD2 matches at 7 bases. The sequence was collected from a woman between 45 and 60 years old in good health and CMV-seropositive. Sequenced: PBMCs. The chain's CDR3 is CASSLQAGRGGTDTQYF. For the CDR3, the DNA is TGTGCCAGCAGCTTGCAGGCCGGCCGGGGGGGCACAGATACGCAGTATTTT.